This T cell receptor (beta chain) was captured in a study of OX40 agonist ivuxolimab in advanced cancers. With regard to the full study: Ivuxolimab was an agonistic, fully human IgG2 monoclonal antibody directed against OX40 (CD134), a costimulatory receptor. A male proportion of about 79% and a mean age of approximately 61 years, ranging from roughly 23 to 79, were recorded for the dose-escalation cohort. Of the roughly 52 dose-escalation patients, hepatocellular carcinoma was present in about 20, melanoma in roughly 15, renal cell carcinoma in 9 and head and neck cancer in 9. Patients were allowed to have had prior anti-PD-1, anti-PD-L1 or anti-CTLA-4 therapy, and around two fifths of the dose-escalation patients had been treated with checkpoint inhibitors. Intravenous ivuxolimab was administered to patients every 2 weeks at six dose levels: 0.01, 0.1, 0.3, 1.5, 3 and 10 mg/kg. The monotherapy dose-escalation portion (N ≈ 55 patients) of the phase I ivuxolimab trial is reported in the paper. Partial responses occurred in three dose-escalation patients, of whom one had hepatocellular carcinoma and two had cutaneous melanoma. The purpose of peripheral TCRbeta sequencing was to test whether ivuxolimab changed TCR sequence diversity and led to clonal T-cell expansion. Study-level results and caveats: Which antigens the clonally expanded peripheral T cells were specific for was not determined. After ivuxolimab, CD8+ T cells had more expanded clones than CD4+ T cells on average. Low levels of normalized T-cell clonal expansion were also seen in some patients who did not respond. Partial responders in the 0.1-3.0 mg/kg groups had among the lowest normalized peripheral clonal expansion, especially among CD8+ T cells. Clonal expansion of both CD4+ and CD8+ blood T cells was observed from baseline to week 6 at doses 0.1 to 3.0 mg/kg.

For sequencing of the TCRbeta CDR3 region, genomic DNA was extracted from the sorted cells. TCRbeta CDR3 regions were sequenced using the immunoSEQ Assay. TCRdb retrieved this table from immuneACCESS and kept in-frame rearrangements only. Not all clones are present; in checked studies, unresolved V genes account for under half, and no reason is known for the remainder. Recorded for this sample are about 21,000 clones; around 87% of them occurred a single time. Together, the top ten hold roughly 15% of the sample. The CDR3 spans 15 residues, from the cysteine through the phenylalanine. Only the CDR3 portion is preserved as DNA: 45 bases, with reading frame beginning at the first base. V lost 3 bases and J lost 0 bases; the stretch between them is 9 bases long. The germline V gene (reference sequence) provides CDR1 SEHNR and CDR2 FQNEAQ. The trial excluded patients who had a history of autoimmune disease or were on systemic immunosuppression. In every dose cohort, peripheral blood was drawn for TCR sequencing at baseline, cycle 4 day 1, and cycle 7 day 1. The samples were taken from a phase I, first-in-human, multicenter, open-label dose-escalation trial of ivuxolimab. Adults with locally advanced or metastatic head and neck squamous cell, hepatocellular, melanoma or renal cell carcinoma were enrolled in the trial. Before TCR sequencing, CD4+ and CD8+ T cells were separately sorted from peripheral blood.

This clone has only one observation. Its specific antigen is unknown. No per-base quality is available; no much larger clone lies one base away. This receptor chain uses TRBV7-9 and TRBJ1-5; TRBD1 could be the D gene, as 5 bases match. The sequences come from CD4+ or CD8+ T cells sorted from blood, collected in a trial of the OX40 agonist ivuxolimab. This receptor was taken from an adult with an advanced solid tumor such as melanoma, head and neck, liver or kidney cancer. The nucleotides read TGTGCCAGCAGCTTGGAGGGGTATAGCAATCAGCCCCAGCATTTT. Translated, it gives CASSLEGYSNQPQHF.